Given below is one T cell receptor (beta chain) in context. This sample was included in a study of blood T cell repertoires in COVID-19. Clones were read by immunoSEQ multiplex PCR, and TCRdb kept only the in-frame ones, dropping some. The sample gives about 270,000 clones, around 90% of which show up once; approximately 3.7% is in the top ten. This CDR3 spans 15 amino acids. After removal of 2 bases from V and 7 bases from J, the junction contained 9 bases not matched to a gene. Germline V gene sequence: CDR1 GTSNPN, CDR2 SVGIG (reference sequence). Sequencing was carried out using peripheral blood. This chain uses TRBV30 with TRBJ2-2; 8 positions agree with TRBD2. The sequence derives from a man between 60 and 75 years old who had recovered from COVID-19. The CDR3 region has the DNA TGTGCCTGGAGTACTGGCGGGGGGAAATTCGGGGAGCTGTTTTTT. Its protein is CAWSTGGGKFGELFF.